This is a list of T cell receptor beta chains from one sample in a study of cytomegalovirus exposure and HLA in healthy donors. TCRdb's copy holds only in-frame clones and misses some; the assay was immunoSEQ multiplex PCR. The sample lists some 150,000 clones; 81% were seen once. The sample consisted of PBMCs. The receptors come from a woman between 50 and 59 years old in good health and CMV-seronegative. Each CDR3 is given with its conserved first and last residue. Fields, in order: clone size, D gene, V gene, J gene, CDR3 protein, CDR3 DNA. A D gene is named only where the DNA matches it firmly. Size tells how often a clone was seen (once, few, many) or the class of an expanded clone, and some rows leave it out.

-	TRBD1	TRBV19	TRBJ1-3	CASSTGTGTLGNTIYF	TGTGCCAGTAGCACCGGGACAGGGACCTTAGGAAACACCATATATTTT
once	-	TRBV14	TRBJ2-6	CASSQESGSGANVLTF	TGTGCCAGCAGCCAAGAATCGGGGTCTGGGGCCAACGTCCTGACTTTC
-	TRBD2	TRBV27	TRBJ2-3	CASSPSPSGGAWDTQYF	TGTGCCAGCAGCCCCAGCCCTAGCGGGGGGGCCTGGGATACGCAGTATTTT
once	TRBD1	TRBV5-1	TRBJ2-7	CASTLSTGFEQYF	TGCGCCAGCACCCTTTCGACAGGGTTCGAGCAGTACTTC
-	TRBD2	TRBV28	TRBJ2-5	CASSLPLRSGIQETQYF	TGTGCCAGCAGCCTCCCACTTCGGAGCGGGATCCAAGAGACCCAGTACTTC
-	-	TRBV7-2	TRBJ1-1	CASSSSLSGGEAFF	TGTGCCAGCAGCTCCTCATTGTCCGGGGGTGAAGCTTTCTTT
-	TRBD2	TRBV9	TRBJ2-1	CASSGQLAGAYNEQFF	TGTGCCAGCAGCGGCCAACTAGCGGGGGCTTACAATGAGCAGTTCTTC
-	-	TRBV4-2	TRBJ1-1	CASSQDLGANTEAFF	TGTGCCAGCAGCCAAGATCTTGGAGCGAACACTGAAGCTTTCTTT
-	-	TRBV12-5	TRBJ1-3	CASGLGRSSGNTIYF	TGTGCTAGTGGTTTGGGACGGAGCTCTGGAAACACCATATATTTT
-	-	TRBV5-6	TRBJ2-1	CASSPRGGLYNEQFF	TGTGCCAGCAGCCCGAGAGGTGGTCTCTACAATGAGCAGTTCTTC
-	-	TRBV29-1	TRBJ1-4	CSVEKSGGGGEKLFF	TGCAGCGTTGAAAAAAGCGGAGGGGGGGGTGAAAAACTGTTTTTT
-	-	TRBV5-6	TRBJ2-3	CASSLGQNPTDTQYF	TGTGCCAGCAGCTTGGGGCAGAACCCCACAGATACGCAGTATTTT
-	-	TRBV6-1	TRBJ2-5	CASNINGENQETQYF	TGTGCCAGCAACATAAACGGGGAGAACCAAGAGACCCAGTACTTC
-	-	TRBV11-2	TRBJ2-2	CASSPSGDRATGELFF	TGTGCCAGCAGCCCCTCGGGAGATCGTGCCACCGGGGAGCTGTTTTTT
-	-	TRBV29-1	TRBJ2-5	CSVERPGQHQETQYF	TGCAGTGTTGAACGGCCAGGGCAGCACCAAGAGACCCAGTACTTC
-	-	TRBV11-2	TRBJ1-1	CASSPDWNTEAFF	TGTGCCAGCAGCCCTGACTGGAACACTGAAGCTTTCTTT
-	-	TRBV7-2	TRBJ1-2	CASSPRIPGDGYTF	TGTGCCAGCAGCCCACGGATTCCCGGAGATGGCTACACCTTC
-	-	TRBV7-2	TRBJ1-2	CASSLGAGPSGGYTF	TGTGCCAGCAGCTTGGGGGCAGGTCCCTCGGGTGGCTACACCTTC
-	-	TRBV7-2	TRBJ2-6	CASSPGWAAGANVLTF	TGTGCCAGCAGCCCAGGGTGGGCTGCTGGGGCCAACGTCCTGACTTTC
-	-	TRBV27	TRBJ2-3	CASSSVLSTDTQYF	TGTGCCAGCAGTTCCGTATTGTCCACAGATACGCAGTATTTT
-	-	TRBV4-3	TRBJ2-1	CASQGLYNEQFF	TGCGCCAGCCAGGGGCTTTACAATGAGCAGTTCTTC
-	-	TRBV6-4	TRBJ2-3	CASSVSQADTQYF	TGTGCCAGCAGTGTATCTCAGGCAGATACGCAGTATTTT
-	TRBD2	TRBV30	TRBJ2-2	CAWAPGRLAGDRTGELFF	TGTGCCTGGGCCCCCGGTCGGCTAGCGGGAGACCGGACCGGGGAGCTGTTTTTT
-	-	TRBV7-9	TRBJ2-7	CASSLGTAGEQYF	TGTGCCAGCAGCTTAGGAACTGCGGGGGAGCAGTACTTC
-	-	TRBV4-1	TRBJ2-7	CASSQDATYEQYF	TGCGCCAGCAGCCAAGACGCTACGTACGAGCAGTACTTC